Listed here are 30 T cell receptor beta chains from one sample, sequenced in a study of blood T cell repertoires in COVID-19. Method: immunoSEQ multiplex PCR; TCRdb's copy keeps in-frame clones and lacks some. The sample lists around 200,000 clones, about 86% occurring once. The sequenced sample consisted of peripheral blood. The source is a man aged 50-59 years with active or convalescent COVID-19.

The CDR3 sequence: CASSVTTGVGNTIYF. DNA of the CDR3: TGTGCCAGCAGCGTAACTACAGGGGTTGGAAACACCATATATTTT. The V call is TRBV9, the J call TRBJ1-3, with TRBD1 identical over 7 bases. CDR1 is SGDLS, CDR2 YYNGEE, per germline. V was pared by 1 base and J by 3 bases, with 4 bases of the junction left unmatched. The CDR3 totals 15 residues.

The genes are TRBV25-1 and TRBJ1-1, with D perhaps matching TRBD1 (6 bases). This CDR3 region has 13 residues. CDR1 and CDR2 from the germline V gene are MGHDK and SYGVNS. The V gene lost 5 bases and the J gene lost 3 bases, with 10 bases spanning the gap. The CDR3 reads CASSPGVHTEAFF. The CDR3 DNA follows: TGTGCCAGCAGTCCAGGGGTGCACACTGAAGCTTTCTTT.

The chain links TRBV15 to TRBJ2-6; a possible D gene is TRBD2 (5 bases). CDR1 and CDR2 (germline): LNHNV, YYDKDF (reference sequence). The CDR3 has 16 amino acids. The V end was cut by 0 bases, the J end by 3 bases, with 9 bases between. The CDR3 DNA sequence: TGTGCCACCAGCAGAGAGGCGGGTCGTGGGGCCAACGTCCTGACTTTC. This gives the protein CATSREAGRGANVLTF.

The gene calls are TRBV5-4 and TRBJ2-3, with D perhaps TRBD2 (6 bases). Germline V gives CDR1 SGHNT, CDR2 YYREEE (reference sequence). The V and J ends lost 5 bases and 2 bases respectively, with 12 bases between them. The CDR3 is 14 amino acids. The CDR3 here is CASRVGGVTDTQYF. DNA for the CDR3: TGTGCCAGCAGAGTGGGCGGGGTCACAGATACGCAGTATTTT.

The rearrangement joins TRBV10-3 to TRBJ2-7; TRBD1 agrees at 7 bases. The V and J ends lost 7 bases and 5 bases, in that order; junction bases with no gene match: 11. This CDR3 is built from 14 residues. Germline V lookup: CDR1 ENHRY, CDR2 SYGVKD. Here the CDR3 reads CAITRDRVWDEQYF. In nucleotides, the CDR3 is TGTGCCATCACCAGAGACAGGGTCTGGGACGAGCAGTACTTC.

The rearrangement uses TRBV6-6 and TRBJ2-7, with a tentative D call TRBD2 (5 bases). Germline CDR1 is MNHNY and CDR2 is SVGAGI (reference sequence). V was trimmed by 2 bases and J by 4 bases, leaving 9 bases between them. There are 13 residues in the CDR3. The CDR3 loop is CASSYETGYEQYF. The CDR3 DNA reads TGTGCCAGCAGTTACGAGACGGGGTACGAGCAGTACTTC.

The rearrangement uses TRBV9 and TRBJ2-1, with D perhaps TRBD2 (5 bases). Trimming stripped 3 bases from V and 9 bases from J, with 16 bases between. Germline V lookup: CDR1 SGDLS, CDR2 YYNGEE. The CDR3 is 14 amino acids. CDR3 bases: TGTGCCAGCAGCGGCCGGACTGGTCCACGTGAGCAGTTCTTC. Translation gives CASSGRTGPREQFF. Filled out from reference TRBV9 and TRBJ2-1, the complete variable domain reads DSGVTQTPKHLITATGQRVTLRCSPRSGDLSVYWYQQSLDQGLQFLIQYYNGEERAKGNILERFSAQQFPDLHSELNLSSLELGDSALYFCASSGRTGPREQFFGPGTRLTVL.

V gene TRBV9 combines with J gene TRBJ2-1; TRBD1 matches 8 bases. V was clipped by 2 bases and J by 4 bases; unmatched bases: 5. Germline CDR1 and CDR2: SGDLS and YYNGEE. The CDR3 sequence is 15 residues long. CDR3 bases: TGTGCCAGCAGCGTCGAGGACAGGGTATACAATGAGCAGTTCTTC. Protein sequence: CASSVEDRVYNEQFF. Together with reference TRBV9 and TRBJ2-1, the CDR3 gives the full variable domain: DSGVTQTPKHLITATGQRVTLRCSPRSGDLSVYWYQQSLDQGLQFLIQYYNGEERAKGNILERFSAQQFPDLHSELNLSSLELGDSALYFCASSVEDRVYNEQFFGPGTRLTVL.

This clone was recorded at least ten times. This sequence joins TRBV14 and TRBJ1-3; D may be TRBD1 (5 bases). Germline V CDR1 and CDR2: SGHDN, FVKESK. The length of the CDR3 is 15 residues. V was clipped by 1 base and J by 0 bases, with 7 bases between them. DNA for the CDR3: TGTGCCAGCAGCCAAGGACAGAGCTCTGGAAACACCATATATTTT. Protein sequence: CASSQGQSSGNTIYF.

V is TRBV7-9 and J is TRBJ2-7; 7 positions match TRBD2. The CDR3 is made up of 14 amino acids. From germline, CDR1 is SEHNR and CDR2 FQNEAQ (reference sequence). Trimming cost V 5 bases and J 0 bases; bases outside gene matches: 4. In nucleotides, the CDR3 is TGTGCCAGCAGCCCCACGGGGGGCTCCTACGAGCAGTACTTC. Protein: CASSPTGGSYEQYF.

This sequence joins TRBV5-1 and TRBJ2-3; TRBD1 agrees at 9 bases. The CDR3 contains 17 residues. After removal of 6 bases from V and 5 bases from J, the junction contained 16 bases not matched to a gene. Germline CDR1 SGHRS, CDR2 YFSETQ. The DNA of the CDR3 is TGCGCCAGCAACGTTGTGGGACAGGGATCCCCTCAAGATACGCAGTATTTT. Encoded protein: CASNVVGQGSPQDTQYF. The full variable domain, rest sourced from reference TRBV5-1 and TRBJ2-3, is KAGVTQTPRYLIKTRGQQVTLSCSPISGHRSVSWYQQTPGQGLQFLFEYFSETQRNKGNFPGRFSGRQFSNSRSEMNVSTLELGDSALYLCASNVVGQGSPQDTQYFGPGTRLTVL.

J is TRBJ1-1 and V is TRBV5-1; D is undetermined. The CDR3 has 14 residues. Trimming cost V 3 bases and J 1 base, with 10 bases left between them. Germline-derived CDR1 and CDR2 are SGHRS and YFSETQ. CDR3 residues: CASSSDGRNTEAFF. Written as DNA, the CDR3 is TGCGCCAGCAGCTCGGACGGGAGGAACACTGAAGCTTTCTTT.

The rearrangement joins TRBV7-6 to TRBJ2-7, with D maybe TRBD1 (6 bases). CDR1 SGHVS and CDR2 FNYEAQ come from the germline V gene. The V end was cut by 5 bases, the J end by 3 bases, with 23 bases between. The CDR3 totals 17 residues. The CDR3 region is CASSVGGLGQGLYEQYF. As DNA, the CDR3 is TGTGCCAGCAGCGTAGGTGGTCTGGGGCAGGGGCTCTACGAGCAGTACTTC.

This chain uses TRBV2 with TRBJ1-5, with D tentatively TRBD1 (5 bases). CDR3 length equals 15 residues. V lost 4 bases and J 7 bases, leaving 17 bases between the germline ends. Germline CDR1 and CDR2: SNHLY and FYNNEI. This CDR3 reads CASSVGWGGGQPQHF. CDR3 nucleotides: TGTGCCAGCAGTGTAGGATGGGGGGGAGGGCAGCCCCAGCATTTT.

The CDR3 region is CASSSQGAGNTEAFF. The CDR3 DNA reads as TGTGCCAGTAGTTCACAGGGGGCTGGGAACACTGAAGCTTTCTTT. This chain links TRBV19 with TRBJ1-1; 9 bases agree with TRBD1. Per the germline V gene, CDR1 is LNHDA and CDR2 is SQIVND (reference sequence). Trimming removed 5 bases from V and 1 base from J; junction bases left unmatched: 5. This CDR3 is built from 15 residues.

The chain recombines TRBV7-3 with TRBJ2-3; 11 positions match TRBD2. The CDR3 runs to 16 residues. Germline CDR1 and CDR2: SGHTA and FQGTGA. With 5 bases clipped from V and 5 bases from J, the junction kept 9 bases outside the gene matches. The CDR3 bases are TGTGCCAGCAGCCTTCTAGCGGGGGGAGTAATAGATACGCAGTATTTT. Protein: CASSLLAGGVIDTQYF. The whole variable domain, filled in from reference TRBV7-3 and TRBJ2-3, reads GAGVSQTPSNKVTEKGKYVELRCDPISGHTALYWYRQSLGQGPEFLIYFQGTGAADDSGLPNDRFFAVRPEGSVSTLKIQRTERGDSAVYLCASSLLAGGVIDTQYFGPGTRLTVL.

On this clone: This sample also contains other DNA sequences that code for the same CDR3. V gene TRBV2 combines with J gene TRBJ2-1, with 7 bases lining up with TRBD2. The CDR3 is 15 residues long. Looked up from germline, CDR1 is SNHLY and CDR2 is FYNNEI. With V trimmed by 2 bases and J by 2 bases, 3 bases remained unmatched. CDR3 DNA: TGTGCCAGCAGTGAAAGCCTAGCGGCCTACAATGAGCAGTTCTTC. Translation: CASSESLAAYNEQFF.

V usage is TRBV28 and J usage is TRBJ1-6, with 8 bases fitting TRBD1. Looked up from germline, CDR1 is MDHEN and CDR2 is SYDVKM. The CDR3 has 15 residues. The V segment lost 7 bases and the J segment 5 bases; nucleotides outside the gene matches: 7. The CDR3 bases are TGTGCCAGCACCGTGGACAGGGAAAATAATTCACCCCTCCACTTT. Translating it yields CASTVDRENNSPLHF.

The rearrangement uses TRBV14 and TRBJ2-1, with D tentatively TRBD1 (6 bases). CDR3 length: 14 amino acids. Germline V gives CDR1 SGHDN, CDR2 FVKESK. V shed 1 base and J shed 8 bases, with 12 bases lying between them. DNA of the CDR3: TGTGCCAGCAGCCAAGGGGTCAGGGGCTATGAGCAGTTCTTC. This sequence encodes CASSQGVRGYEQFF.

This chain joins TRBV6-2 or TRBV6-3 and TRBJ2-7; D is unresolved. The V end lost 0 bases, the J end lost 0 bases, and 3 bases lay between the germline ends. Germline CDR1 is MNHEY and CDR2 is SVGEGT. The CDR3 runs 13 residues. CDR3 sequence (DNA): TGTGCCAGCAGTTACTCCCTCTCCTACGAGCAGTACTTC. Translating gives CASSYSLSYEQYF.

The gene calls are TRBV11-2 and TRBJ1-3, with unresolved D. In germline, CDR1 is SGHAT, CDR2 FQNNGV. Deletions cut 3 bases from V and 0 bases from J, with 12 bases between. CDR3 length equals 16 residues. The CDR3 nucleotides read TGTGCCAGCAGCTTGAACCCCGGGAGCTCTGGAAACACCATATATTTT. Encoded protein: CASSLNPGSSGNTIYF.

The V gene is TRBV19, the J gene TRBJ2-2, with 8 nucleotides matching TRBD1. Germline CDR1 LNHDA, CDR2 SQIVND (reference sequence). After removal of 10 bases from V and 1 base from J, the junction contained 8 bases not matched to a gene. The CDR3 loop spans 15 amino acids. Here the CDR3 reads CAIFSGTGNTGELFF. The CDR3 DNA follows: TGTGCCATCTTCTCCGGGACAGGGAACACCGGGGAGCTGTTTTTT.

This chain links TRBV3-1 (or the pseudogene TRBV3-2) with TRBJ1-3; unclear D gene. This CDR3 region has 15 residues. V shed 0 bases and J shed 4 bases, with 10 bases lying between them. Germline CDR1 and CDR2: LGHDT and YNNKEL (reference sequence). In DNA, the CDR3 is TGTGCCAGCAGCCAAGATATGGGAGGAGGAAACACCATATATTTT. It specifies CASSQDMGGGNTIYF.

The chain combines TRBV5-6 with TRBJ2-6; D might be TRBD1 (5 bases). Trimming stripped 1 base from V and 0 bases from J, with 11 bases between. This CDR3 spans 17 amino acids. Germline V gene data show CDR1 as SGHDT and CDR2 as YYEEEE. The CDR3 coding sequence is TGTGCCAGCAGCTTGCAGGGATGGGGCTCTGGGGCCAACGTCCTGACTTTC. This codes for CASSLQGWGSGANVLTF.

The chain employs TRBV7-9 and TRBJ1-1; a possible D gene is TRBD1 (6 bases). CDR3 size: 13 residues. Germline lookup yields CDR1 SEHNR and CDR2 FQNEAQ (reference sequence). V lost 5 bases and J lost 3, with 10 bases in between. CDR3 nucleotides: TGTGCCAGCAGCGTCACAGGGTACACTGAAGCTTTCTTT. Protein sequence: CASSVTGYTEAFF.

This clone was seen just once. The V and J genes are TRBV27 and TRBJ2-7, with 7 bases matching TRBD1. The CDR3 spans 15 residues. Per germline, CDR1 MNHEY and CDR2 SMNVEV (reference sequence). Trimming at V came to 5 bases and at J to 2 bases, leaving 9 bases not matched to a gene. The CDR3 protein is CASSQTRGTAYEQYF. CDR3 sequence (DNA): TGTGCCAGCAGTCAAACTCGAGGGACAGCCTACGAGCAGTACTTC.

This chain connects TRBV19 to TRBJ2-7, with D perhaps TRBD1 (5 bases). With 6 bases removed from V and 2 bases from J, the gap between germline ends came to 11 bases. The CDR3 sequence is 13 residues long. Germline V lookup: CDR1 LNHDA, CDR2 SQIVND (reference sequence). Here the CDR3 reads CASSQGQPYEQYF. The CDR3 DNA sequence: TGTGCCAGTAGCCAGGGTCAGCCCTACGAGCAGTACTTC. Based on the CDR3 plus reference TRBV19 and TRBJ2-7, the full variable domain is DGGITQSPKYLFRKEGQNVTLSCEQNLNHDAMYWYRQDPGQGLRLIYYSQIVNDFQKGDIAEGYSVSREKKESFPLTVTSAQKNPTAFYLCASSQGQPYEQYFGPGTRLTVT.

This clone was observed a single time. V gene TRBV23-1 combines with J gene TRBJ1-5; D uncertain. TRBV23-1 is recorded as an ORF, its role being uncertain. This CDR3 spans 19 amino acids. The germline V and J ends were trimmed by 8 bases and 0 bases, with 26 bases remaining between them. CDR3: CASHKSPAPPVPSNQPQHF. The DNA for the CDR3 is TGCGCCAGCCACAAATCCCCCGCCCCCCCAGTCCCTAGCAATCAGCCCCAGCATTTT.

This clone has a handful of counts. The chain combines TRBV24-1 with TRBJ2-7; D is unclear. Germline-derived CDR1 and CDR2 are KGHDR and SFDVKD. V dropped 3 bases and J dropped 2 bases, with 10 bases sitting between them. The CDR3 consists of 14 residues. CDR3 DNA: TGTGCCACCAGTGATATCCGTCCCCCCTACGAGCAGTACTTC. Residues: CATSDIRPPYEQYF.

The rearrangement joins TRBV19 to TRBJ2-4, with no clear D. Trimming left V 1 base short and J 0 bases short, with 4 bases between. Germline CDR1 is LNHDA and CDR2 is SQIVND (reference sequence). CDR3 size: 14 residues. In nucleotides, the CDR3 is TGTGCCAGTAGTATAGCGGTAGCCAAAAACATTCAGTACTTC. Encoded protein: CASSIAVAKNIQYF.